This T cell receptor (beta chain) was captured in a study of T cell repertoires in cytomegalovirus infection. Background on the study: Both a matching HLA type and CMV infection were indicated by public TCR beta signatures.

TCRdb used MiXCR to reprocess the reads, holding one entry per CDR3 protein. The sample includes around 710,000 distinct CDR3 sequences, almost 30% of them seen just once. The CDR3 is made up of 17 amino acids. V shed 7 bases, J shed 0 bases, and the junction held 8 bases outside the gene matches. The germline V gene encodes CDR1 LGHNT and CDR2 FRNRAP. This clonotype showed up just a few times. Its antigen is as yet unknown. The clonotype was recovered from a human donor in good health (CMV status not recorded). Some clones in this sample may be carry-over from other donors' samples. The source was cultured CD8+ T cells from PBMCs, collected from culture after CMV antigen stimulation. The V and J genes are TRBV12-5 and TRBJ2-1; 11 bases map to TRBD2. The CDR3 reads CASAITSGGLSYNEQFF. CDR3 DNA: TGTGCTAGTGCCATAACTAGCGGGGGTCTCTCCTACAATGAGCAGTTCTTC.